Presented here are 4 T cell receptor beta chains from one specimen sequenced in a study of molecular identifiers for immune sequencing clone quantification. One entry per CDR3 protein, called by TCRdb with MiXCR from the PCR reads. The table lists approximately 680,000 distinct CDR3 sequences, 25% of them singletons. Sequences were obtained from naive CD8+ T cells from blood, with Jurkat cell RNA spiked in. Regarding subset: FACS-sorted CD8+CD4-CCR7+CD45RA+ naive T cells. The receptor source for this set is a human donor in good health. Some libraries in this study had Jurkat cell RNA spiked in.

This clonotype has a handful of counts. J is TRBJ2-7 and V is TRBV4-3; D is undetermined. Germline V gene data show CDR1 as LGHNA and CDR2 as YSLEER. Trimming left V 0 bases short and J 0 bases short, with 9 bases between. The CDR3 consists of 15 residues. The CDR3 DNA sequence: TGCGCCAGCAGCCAAGATTCGAGGACCTCCTACGAGCAGTACTTC. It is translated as CASSQDSRTSYEQYF.

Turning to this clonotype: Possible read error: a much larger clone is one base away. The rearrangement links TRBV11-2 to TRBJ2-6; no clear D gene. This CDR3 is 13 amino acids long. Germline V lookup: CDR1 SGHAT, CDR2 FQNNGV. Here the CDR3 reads CASGLVGANVLTF. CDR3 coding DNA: TGTGCCAGCGGCTTAGTTGGGGCCAACGTCCTGACTTTC.

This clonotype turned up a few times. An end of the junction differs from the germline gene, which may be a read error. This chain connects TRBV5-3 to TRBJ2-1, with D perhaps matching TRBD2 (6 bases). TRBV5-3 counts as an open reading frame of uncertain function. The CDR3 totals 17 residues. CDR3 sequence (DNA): TGTGCCAGCAGCTTGGATAGGACTACGGGGCTCTACAATGAGCAGTTCTTC. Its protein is CASSLDRTTGLYNEQFF.

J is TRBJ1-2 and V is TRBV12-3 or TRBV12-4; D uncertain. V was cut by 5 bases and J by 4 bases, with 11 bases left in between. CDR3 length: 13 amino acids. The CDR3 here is CASSRQASYGYTF. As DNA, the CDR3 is TGTGCCAGCAGTCGCCAGGCCAGCTATGGCTACACCTTC.